One sample yielded the 26 T cell receptor beta chains listed below, sequenced in a study of blood T cell repertoires in COVID-19. The data were produced by immunoSEQ multiplex PCR, yet TCRdb's version contains in-frame clones alone and is incomplete. The table includes about 130,000 clones, roughly 80% detected once. Sequences were obtained from peripheral blood. All receptors derive from a woman of 80 years or more with acute or convalescent COVID-19.

The rearrangement joins TRBV30 to TRBJ2-2, with D maybe TRBD1 (5 bases). Looked up from germline, CDR1 is GTSNPN and CDR2 is SVGIG (reference sequence). V dropped 1 base and J dropped 0 bases, with 15 bases sitting between them. The CDR3 runs 17 residues. The DNA for the CDR3 is TGTGCCTGGAGTGCTTATCTTGGGGCCGCGAACACCGGGGAGCTGTTTTTT. This encodes CAWSAYLGAANTGELFF.

The genes are TRBV5-5 and TRBJ1-6; TRBD1 matches at 7 bases. V shed 2 bases, J shed 10 bases, and the junction held 9 bases outside the gene matches. The CDR3 runs to 15 residues. CDR1 and CDR2 (germline): SGHKS, YYEKEE (reference sequence). The CDR3 DNA sequence: TGTGCCAGCAGCTTTAAAGGGACAGAGGGATCACCCCTCCACTTT. It is translated as CASSFKGTEGSPLHF.

This clone was observed a few times. J is TRBJ1-6 and V is TRBV5-1; D call uncertain. Germline V lookup: CDR1 SGHRS, CDR2 YFSETQ. This CDR3 is 14 amino acids long. Between the trimmed V and J ends, which lost 0 bases and 8 bases, there was a span of 9 bases. CDR3: CASSLDMRDSPLHF. In DNA, the CDR3 is TGCGCCAGCAGCTTGGATATGAGGGATTCACCCCTCCACTTT.

J is TRBJ2-1 and V is TRBV5-1, with D perhaps TRBD2 (6 bases). The germline gives CDR1 SGHRS, CDR2 YFSETQ. V lost 4 bases, J lost 8 bases, and 19 bases lay in between. The CDR3 has 15 residues. The CDR3 DNA reads TGCGCCAGCAGCCTCGACGGGGGTACGATCTATGAGCAGTTCTTC. Translation gives CASSLDGGTIYEQFF.

The genes are TRBV19 and TRBJ1-1; D is unresolved. Germline-derived CDR1 and CDR2 are LNHDA and SQIVND (reference sequence). This CDR3 has 11 residues. Trimming pared 8 bases from V and 4 bases from J, leaving 8 bases between. The CDR3 bases are TGTGCCAGTGGGCGGGTCACTGAAGCTTTCTTT. As protein: CASGRVTEAFF.

The V gene is TRBV6-6, the J gene TRBJ2-7; D may be TRBD1 (6 bases). The CDR3 has 14 amino acids. Germline V gene lookup returns CDR1 MNHNY and CDR2 SVGAGI (reference sequence). V gave up 6 bases and J gave up 2 bases, with 14 bases separating them. The chain's CDR3 is CASSPGTPAYEQYF. The CDR3 bases are TGTGCCAGCAGCCCCGGGACACCAGCCTACGAGCAGTACTTC.

The chain joins TRBV19 to TRBJ2-5; maybe TRBD2 (7 bases). CDR3 length equals 16 residues. Trimming stripped 6 bases from V and 4 bases from J, with 21 bases between. Germline values: CDR1 LNHDA, CDR2 SQIVND (reference sequence). CDR3 in DNA: TGTGCCAGTAGCCTGTGGGGGGGCGCGGTATTAGAGACCCAGTACTTC. Its protein product is CASSLWGGAVLETQYF.

J is TRBJ2-1 and V is TRBV11-2; TRBD1 agrees at 8 bases. V lost 1 base and J lost 4; bases outside the gene matches: 15. This CDR3 region has 19 residues. CDR1 is SGHAT and CDR2 is FQNNGV in the germline V gene. The CDR3 is CASSLVKRLTGTGYNEQFF. DNA of the CDR3: TGTGCCAGCAGCTTAGTGAAACGCTTGACCGGGACAGGATACAATGAGCAGTTCTTC.

Note on this clone: Other nucleotide sequences from this sample produce the same CDR3. The chain uses TRBV5-1 and TRBJ1-4; D uncertain. The CDR3 is made up of 12 amino acids. Germline lookup yields CDR1 SGHRS and CDR2 YFSETQ. The ends were cut back, 3 bases at V and 5 bases at J, with 5 bases in the middle. The CDR3: CASSSGNEKLFF. The CDR3 region has the DNA TGCGCCAGCAGCTCGGGGAATGAAAAACTGTTTTTT.

The gene calls are TRBV6-5 and TRBJ1-2, with TRBD1 matching 7 bases. With 6 bases clipped from V and 5 bases from J, the junction kept 6 bases outside the gene matches. Germline lookup yields CDR1 MNHEY and CDR2 SVGAGI. This CDR3 contains 13 residues. CDR3 bases: TGTGCCAGCAGGGGACAGTTCTCATATGGCTACACCTTC. This gives the protein CASRGQFSYGYTF.

The rearrangement uses TRBV19 and TRBJ1-2, with 7 nucleotides matching TRBD1. This CDR3 comprises 12 residues. Germline trimming cut 7 bases from V and 6 bases from J; bases unmatched to any gene: 5. Looked up from germline, CDR1 is LNHDA and CDR2 is SQIVND (reference sequence). In DNA, the CDR3 is TGTGCCAGTACCGACAGGGCCGATGGCTACACCTTC. Its translation: CASTDRADGYTF.

The chain uses TRBV30 and TRBJ1-6; possible D gene TRBD1, 5 bases. CDR1 GTSNPN and CDR2 SVGIG come from the germline V gene (reference sequence). V was cut by 4 bases and J by 2 bases, with 12 bases left in between. The CDR3 spans 15 residues. The CDR3 here is CAWTSKDTYNSPLHF. CDR3 DNA sequence: TGTGCCTGGACTTCTAAGGACACCTATAATTCACCCCTCCACTTT. Based on the CDR3 plus reference TRBV30 and TRBJ1-6, the full variable domain is SQTIHQWPATLVQPVGSPLSLECTVEGTSNPNLYWYRQAAGRGLQLLFYSVGIGQISSEVPQNLSASRPQDRQFILSSKKLLLSDSGFYLCAWTSKDTYNSPLHFGNGTRLTVT.

The chain couples TRBV29-1 to TRBJ1-6; TRBD1 agrees at 9 bases. CDR3 size: 14 residues. CDR1 SQVTM and CDR2 ANQGSEA come from the germline V gene. Trimming cost V 0 bases and J 10 bases; bases outside gene matches: 4. The CDR3 protein is CSVEDTGQGSPLHF. The CDR3 bases are TGCAGCGTTGAAGATACCGGACAGGGGTCACCCCTCCACTTT.

The chain carries TRBV6-2 or TRBV6-3 and TRBJ1-6, with D perhaps TRBD1 (6 bases). The CDR3 spans 17 residues. The V and J ends lost 5 bases and 5 bases respectively, with 19 bases between them. Per the germline V gene, CDR1 is MNHEY and CDR2 is SVGEGT. CDR3 sequence (DNA): TGTGCCAGCAGTCCAGCCTCAGGGGCTAGGAATAATTCACCCCTCCACTTT. Residues: CASSPASGARNNSPLHF.

This chain joins TRBV7-6 and TRBJ2-4, with D perhaps matching TRBD2 (7 bases). This CDR3 spans 15 amino acids. Looked up from germline, CDR1 is SGHVS and CDR2 is FNYEAQ. The ends were cut back, 5 bases at V and 4 bases at J, with 15 bases in the middle. CDR3 DNA sequence: TGTGCCAGCAGCGAAGGGGGGGGCAAAAAAAACATTCAGTACTTC. Translated: CASSEGGGKKNIQYF.

The chain joins TRBV5-4 to TRBJ1-1, with a tentative D call TRBD1 (6 bases). The V end was cut by 4 bases, the J end by 4 bases, with 14 bases between. The length of the CDR3 is 14 residues. CDR1 and CDR2 (germline): SGHNT, YYREEE (reference sequence). The CDR3 DNA reads TGTGCCAGCAGCAGAACGGACAGTTTCACTGAAGCTTTCTTT. Residues: CASSRTDSFTEAFF.

This clone has only one observation. The chain links TRBV5-1 to TRBJ2-5, with D possibly matching TRBD2 (5 bases). Germline-derived CDR1 and CDR2 are SGHRS and YFSETQ. The CDR3 contains 15 residues. Deletions cut 4 bases from V and 2 bases from J, with 15 bases between. In DNA, the CDR3 is TGCGCCAGCAGCCCGACCATTCCGGGACAAGAGACCCAGTACTTC. It translates to CASSPTIPGQETQYF.

V is TRBV5-1 and J is TRBJ2-3, with TRBD2 matching over 10 bases. Trimming at V came to 7 bases and at J to 6 bases, leaving 11 bases not matched to a gene. The CDR3 spans 15 residues. CDR1 is SGHRS, CDR2 YFSETQ, per germline. The CDR3 nucleotides read TGCGCCAGCCAAGGGATAGCGGGGGGCTCGGATACGCAGTATTTT. Translating gives CASQGIAGGSDTQYF.

This clone occurred a few times. The chain is built from TRBV18 and TRBJ1-2; TRBD1 agrees at 8 bases. Germline V gene data show CDR1 as KGHSH and CDR2 as LQKENI. V was pared by 5 bases and J by 4 bases, with 9 bases of the junction left unmatched. This CDR3 comprises 15 residues. The CDR3 DNA is TGTGCCAGCTCAGCTCAGGGGGCTATGGGCTATGGCTACACCTTC. This encodes CASSAQGAMGYGYTF.

The J gene is TRBJ1-6, the V gene TRBV6-5, with 9 bases identical to TRBD1. CDR1 and CDR2 from the germline V gene are MNHEY and SVGAGI. V dropped 2 bases and J dropped 8; count of bases not matched to a gene: 4. There are 15 residues in the CDR3. The CDR3 DNA sequence: TGTGCCAGCAGTTACGGGGACAGGGTTCATTCACCCCTCCACTTT. Its protein is CASSYGDRVHSPLHF.

This clone was picked up a small number of times. This sequence joins TRBV28 and TRBJ1-2; D gene uncertain. The germline gives CDR1 MDHEN, CDR2 SYDVKM. V lost 2 bases and J 4 bases, leaving 11 bases between the germline ends. The CDR3 loop spans 14 amino acids. The CDR3 sequence is CASSLVAGFYGYTF. In DNA form, the CDR3 reads TGTGCCAGCAGTTTAGTAGCGGGATTCTATGGCTACACCTTC.

The chain recombines TRBV7-9 with TRBJ2-1; TRBD2 is a possible D gene (7 bases). The length of the CDR3 is 17 residues. From germline, CDR1 is SEHNR and CDR2 FQNEAQ (reference sequence). The ends were cut back, 3 bases at V and 6 bases at J, with 21 bases in the middle. CDR3 loop: CASSLAVDGLGGNEQFF. In DNA form, the CDR3 reads TGTGCCAGCAGCTTGGCTGTCGACGGACTAGGGGGCAATGAGCAGTTCTTC. The full variable domain, its missing parts supplied by reference TRBV7-9 and TRBJ2-1, is DTGVSQNPRHKITKRGQNVTFRCDPISEHNRLYWYRQTLGQGPEFLTYFQNEAQLEKSRLLSDRFSAERPKGSFSTLEIQRTEQGDSAMYLCASSLAVDGLGGNEQFFGPGTRLTVL.

The rearrangement links TRBV4-1 to TRBJ2-7, with D possibly TRBD2 on 7 matching bases. The germline V gene has CDR1 MGHRA and CDR2 YSYEKL. Between the trimmed V and J ends, which lost 1 base and 7 bases, there was a span of 20 bases. The length of the CDR3 is 16 residues. The CDR3 region has the DNA TGCGCCAGCAGCCAAGGGGGCGGGGGCCCGCAGTTGGAGCAGTACTTC. Its protein product is CASSQGGGGPQLEQYF.

CDR3 in amino acids: CASSLDRGSGTEAFF. DNA of the CDR3: TGCGCCAGCAGCTTGGACAGGGGATCGGGCACTGAAGCTTTCTTT. This sequence joins TRBV5-1 and TRBJ1-1; 7 nucleotides agree with TRBD1. Per germline, CDR1 SGHRS and CDR2 YFSETQ. V lost 0 bases, J lost 4 bases, and 6 bases stayed unmatched. The CDR3 runs 15 residues.

The chain uses TRBV6-1 and TRBJ2-5, with TRBD2 matching 10 bases. The CDR3 spans 17 residues. Germline values: CDR1 MNHNS, CDR2 SASEGT. The V and J ends lost 2 bases and 3 bases, in that order; junction bases with no gene match: 9. The CDR3 DNA reads as TGTGCCAGCAGTGAACTGGCTAGCGGGGGTTGGGAAGAGACCCAGTACTTC. It yields the protein CASSELASGGWEETQYF.

The chain joins TRBV5-1 to TRBJ2-7, with 10 bases that match TRBD1. Germline CDR1 reads SGHRS; CDR2 reads YFSETQ. The CDR3 has 15 residues. The V and J ends lost 7 bases and 1 base, in that order; junction bases with no gene match: 8. CDR3 sequence reads: CASSDRGSTSYEQYF. CDR3 in DNA: TGCGCCAGCTCGGACAGGGGGTCCACATCCTACGAGCAGTACTTC.